Listed below are T cell receptor beta chains from one sample, sequenced in a study of T cells in Graves' hyperthyroidism and ophthalmopathy. TCRdb re-derived calls from the multiplex PCR reads in MiXCR, one entry per CDR3 protein. The sample has 350,000 or so distinct CDR3 sequences, 21% seen once. The sequenced material came from blood. The origin of the receptors is a woman aged 45-65 years with Graves' hyperthyroidism. Each CDR3 is given without its conserved first and last residue. The D gene is left open where the match is weak.

v_gene | len | d_gene | CDR3aa
TRBV20-1 | 11 | TRBD1 | SATPQGANIQY
TRBV6-1 | 13 | . | ASSKDPGNTGELF
TRBV19 | 12 | TRBD1 | ASLGDRLNQPQH
TRBV6-1 | 12 | TRBD1 | ASSGGQGDYEQY
TRBV25-1 | 12 | . | ASSDIGGGAVYT
TRBV7-9 | 13 | . | ASSYDDDPNTEAF
TRBV27 | 11 | . | ASSSPLNTEAF
TRBV20-1 | 12 | TRBD1 | SARRRGRWTEAF
TRBV20-1 | 12 | TRBD1 | SARDRDRVNEQY
TRBV10-3 | 9 | . | AISPGFEQF
TRBV3-1 | 13 | . | ASSQGLHSNTEAF
TRBV2 | 13 | . | ASTGGRRGNNEQF
TRBV4-1 | 13 | . | ASSQDLMRFYGYT
TRBV18 | 11 | . | ASSPISNTEAF
TRBV11-2 | 12 | TRBD2 | ASSFSGRTGELF
TRBV11-2 | 11 | . | ASSIQGTDTQY
TRBV2 | 10 | . | ASKEGGETQY
TRBV6-1 | 15 | . | ASSGSGAIFLNTEAF
TRBV20-1 | 17 | TRBD2 | SATLGLADVPESTDTQY
TRBV11-2 | 12 | . | ASSLERGNTEAF
TRBV11-2 | 13 | . | ASSLVRQAFYGYT
TRBV6-1 | 11 | . | ASSYVGFAEAF
TRBV20-1 | 10 | . | SAQSSGNTIY
TRBV16 | 13 | TRBD2 | ASSQLPGLAYEQY
TRBV6-5 | 12 | . | ASSDSKSGDTQY
TRBV11-1 | 13 | . | ASSLVLGLANEQF